This paragraph reports one TCR beta chain. The CDR3 has 15 amino acids. Germline V lookup: CDR1 LNHDA, CDR2 SQIVND (reference sequence). V was cut by 4 bases and J by 7 bases, with 20 bases left in between. The entry originates in a study of blood T cell repertoires in COVID-19. Study details: Acute and convalescent COVID-19 samples came from the United States, Italy and Spain.

Assay: immunoSEQ multiplex PCR; the TCRdb copy retains only in-frame clones and omits some. The sample yields a few hundred thousand clones, roughly 87% seen once. Sequenced input: PBMCs or T cells enriched from blood (not recorded which). This clonotype was sampled from a young man who had recovered from COVID-19. J is TRBJ2-7 and V is TRBV19; no firm D call. The CDR3 DNA is TGTGCCAGTAGTACGAACTTTGTCCGAGGATGGGAGCAGTACTTC. Protein product: CASSTNFVRGWEQYF. Together with reference TRBV19 and TRBJ2-7, the CDR3 gives the full variable domain: DGGITQSPKYLFRKEGQNVTLSCEQNLNHDAMYWYRQDPGQGLRLIYYSQIVNDFQKGDIAEGYSVSREKKESFPLTVTSAQKNPTAFYLCASSTNFVRGWEQYFGPGTRLTVT.